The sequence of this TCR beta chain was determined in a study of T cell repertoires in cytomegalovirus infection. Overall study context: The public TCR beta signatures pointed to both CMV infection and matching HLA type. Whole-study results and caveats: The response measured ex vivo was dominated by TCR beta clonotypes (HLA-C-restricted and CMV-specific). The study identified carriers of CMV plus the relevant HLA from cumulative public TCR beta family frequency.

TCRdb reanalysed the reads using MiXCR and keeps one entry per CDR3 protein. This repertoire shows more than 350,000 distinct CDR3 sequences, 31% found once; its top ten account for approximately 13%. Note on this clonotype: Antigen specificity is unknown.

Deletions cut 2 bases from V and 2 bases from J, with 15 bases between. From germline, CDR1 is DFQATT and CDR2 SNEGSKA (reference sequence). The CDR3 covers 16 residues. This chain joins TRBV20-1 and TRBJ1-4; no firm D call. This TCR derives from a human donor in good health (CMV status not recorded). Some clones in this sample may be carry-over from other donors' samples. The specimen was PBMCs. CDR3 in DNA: TGCAGTGCTAGAAGAGCAGGTCGTTACACTAATGAAAAACTGTTTTTT. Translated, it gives CSARRAGRYTNEKLFF.